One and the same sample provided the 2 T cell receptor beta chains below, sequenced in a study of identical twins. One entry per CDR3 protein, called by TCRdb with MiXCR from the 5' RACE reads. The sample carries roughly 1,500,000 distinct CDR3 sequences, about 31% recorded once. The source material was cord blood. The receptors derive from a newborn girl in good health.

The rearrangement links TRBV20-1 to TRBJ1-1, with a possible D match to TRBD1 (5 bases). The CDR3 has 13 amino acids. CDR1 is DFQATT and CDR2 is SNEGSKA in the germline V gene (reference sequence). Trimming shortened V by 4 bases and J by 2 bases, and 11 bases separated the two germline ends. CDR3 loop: CSAMRGANTEAFF. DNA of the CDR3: TGCAGTGCTATGCGAGGGGCTAACACTGAAGCTTTCTTT.

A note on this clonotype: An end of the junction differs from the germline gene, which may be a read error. CDR3 in DNA: TGTGCCAGCAGTAAAATCGACAGAAACTATGGCCACACCTTC. It encodes CASSKIDRNYGHTF. J is TRBJ1-2 and V is TRBV2; D is perhaps TRBD1 (5 bases). CDR1 and CDR2 (germline): SNHLY, FYNNEI. This CDR3 is 14 amino acids long.